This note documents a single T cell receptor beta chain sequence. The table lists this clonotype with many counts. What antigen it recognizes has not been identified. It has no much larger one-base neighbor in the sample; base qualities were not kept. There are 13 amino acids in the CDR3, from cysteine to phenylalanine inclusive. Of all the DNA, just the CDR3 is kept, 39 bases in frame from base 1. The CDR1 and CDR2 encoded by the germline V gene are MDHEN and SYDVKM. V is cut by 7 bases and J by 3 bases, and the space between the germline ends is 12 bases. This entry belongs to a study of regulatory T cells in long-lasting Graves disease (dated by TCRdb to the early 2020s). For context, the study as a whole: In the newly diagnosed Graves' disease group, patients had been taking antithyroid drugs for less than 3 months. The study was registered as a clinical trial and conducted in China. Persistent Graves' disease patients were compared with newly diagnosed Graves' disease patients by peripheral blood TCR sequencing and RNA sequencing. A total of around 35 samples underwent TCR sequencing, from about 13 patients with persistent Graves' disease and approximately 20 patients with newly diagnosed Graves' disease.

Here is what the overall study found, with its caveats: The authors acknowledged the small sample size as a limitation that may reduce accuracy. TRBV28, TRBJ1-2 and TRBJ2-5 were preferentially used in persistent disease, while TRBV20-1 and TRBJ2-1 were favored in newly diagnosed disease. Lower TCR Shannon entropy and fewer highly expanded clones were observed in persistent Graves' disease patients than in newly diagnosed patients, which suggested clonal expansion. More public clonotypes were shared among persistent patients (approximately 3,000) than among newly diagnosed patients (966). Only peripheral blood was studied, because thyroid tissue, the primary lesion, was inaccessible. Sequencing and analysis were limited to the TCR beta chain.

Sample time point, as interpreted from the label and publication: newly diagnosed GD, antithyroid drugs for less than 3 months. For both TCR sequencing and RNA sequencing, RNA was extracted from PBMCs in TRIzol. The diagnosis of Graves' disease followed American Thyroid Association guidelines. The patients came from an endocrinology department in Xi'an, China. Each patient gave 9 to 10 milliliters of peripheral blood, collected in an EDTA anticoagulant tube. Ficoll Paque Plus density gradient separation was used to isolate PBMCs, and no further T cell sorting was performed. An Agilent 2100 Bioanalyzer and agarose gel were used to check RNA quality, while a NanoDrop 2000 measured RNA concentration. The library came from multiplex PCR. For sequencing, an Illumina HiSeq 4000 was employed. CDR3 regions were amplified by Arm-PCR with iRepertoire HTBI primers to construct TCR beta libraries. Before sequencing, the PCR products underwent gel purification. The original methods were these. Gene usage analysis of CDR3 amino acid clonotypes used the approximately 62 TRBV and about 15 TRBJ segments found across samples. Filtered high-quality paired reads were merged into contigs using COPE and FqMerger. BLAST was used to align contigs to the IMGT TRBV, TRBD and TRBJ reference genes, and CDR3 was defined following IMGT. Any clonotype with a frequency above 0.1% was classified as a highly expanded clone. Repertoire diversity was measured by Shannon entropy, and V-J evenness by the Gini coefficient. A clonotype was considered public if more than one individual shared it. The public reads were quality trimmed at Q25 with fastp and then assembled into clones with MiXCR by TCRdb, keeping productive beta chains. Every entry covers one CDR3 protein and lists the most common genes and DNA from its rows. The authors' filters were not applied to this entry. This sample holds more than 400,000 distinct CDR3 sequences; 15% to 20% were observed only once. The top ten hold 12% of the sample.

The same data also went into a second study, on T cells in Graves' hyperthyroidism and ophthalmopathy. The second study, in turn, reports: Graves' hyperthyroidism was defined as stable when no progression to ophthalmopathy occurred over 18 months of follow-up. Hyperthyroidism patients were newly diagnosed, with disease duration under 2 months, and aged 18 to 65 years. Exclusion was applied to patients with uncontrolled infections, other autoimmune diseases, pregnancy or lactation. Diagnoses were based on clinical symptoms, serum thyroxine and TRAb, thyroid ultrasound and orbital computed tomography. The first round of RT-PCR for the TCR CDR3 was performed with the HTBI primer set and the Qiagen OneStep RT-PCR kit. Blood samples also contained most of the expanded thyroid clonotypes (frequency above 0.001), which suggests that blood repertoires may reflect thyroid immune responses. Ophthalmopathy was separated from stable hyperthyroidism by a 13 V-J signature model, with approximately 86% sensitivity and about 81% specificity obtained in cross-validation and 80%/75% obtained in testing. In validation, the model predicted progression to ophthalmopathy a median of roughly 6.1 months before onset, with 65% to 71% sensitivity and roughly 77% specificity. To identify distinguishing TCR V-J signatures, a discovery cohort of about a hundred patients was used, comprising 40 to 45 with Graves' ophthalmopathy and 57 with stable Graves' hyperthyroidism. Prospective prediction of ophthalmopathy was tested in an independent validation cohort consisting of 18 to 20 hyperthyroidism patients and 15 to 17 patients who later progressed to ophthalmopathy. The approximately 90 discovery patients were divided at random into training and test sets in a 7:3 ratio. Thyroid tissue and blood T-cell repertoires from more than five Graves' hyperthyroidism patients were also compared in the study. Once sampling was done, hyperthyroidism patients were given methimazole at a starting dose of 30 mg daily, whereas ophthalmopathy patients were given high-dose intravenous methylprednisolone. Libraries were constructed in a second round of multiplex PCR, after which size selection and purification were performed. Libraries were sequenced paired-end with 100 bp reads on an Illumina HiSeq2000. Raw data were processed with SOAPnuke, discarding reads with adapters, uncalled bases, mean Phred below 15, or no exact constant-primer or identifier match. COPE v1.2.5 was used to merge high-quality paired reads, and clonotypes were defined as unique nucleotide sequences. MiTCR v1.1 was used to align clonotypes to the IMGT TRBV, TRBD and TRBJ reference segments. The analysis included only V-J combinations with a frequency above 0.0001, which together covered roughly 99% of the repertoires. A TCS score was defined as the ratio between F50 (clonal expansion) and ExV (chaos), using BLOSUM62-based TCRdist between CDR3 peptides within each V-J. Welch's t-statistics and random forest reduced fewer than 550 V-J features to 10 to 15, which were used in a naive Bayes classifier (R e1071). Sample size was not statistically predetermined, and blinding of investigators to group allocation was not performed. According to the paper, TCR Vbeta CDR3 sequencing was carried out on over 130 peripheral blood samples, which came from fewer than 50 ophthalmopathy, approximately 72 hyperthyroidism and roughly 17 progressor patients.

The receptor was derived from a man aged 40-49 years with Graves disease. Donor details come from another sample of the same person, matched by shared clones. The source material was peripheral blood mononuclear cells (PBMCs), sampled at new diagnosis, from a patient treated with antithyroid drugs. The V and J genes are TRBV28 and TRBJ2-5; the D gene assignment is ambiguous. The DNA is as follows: TGTGCCAGCAATCTCTCGCCGAAAGAGACCCAGTACTTC. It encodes CASNLSPKETQYF.